This T cell receptor beta chain was identified during a study of cytotoxic CD8 clonotypes in ibrutinib-treated CLL. For the study at large: The group held approximately eleven relapsed/refractory and approximately 15 treatment-naive patients, with 17 to 18 IGHV unmutated. After a median roughly a year on treatment (6 to 36), response samples were drawn.

A few counts support this clone. Its antigen is undetermined. The CDR3 contains 16 residues. The V segment lost 0 bases and the J segment 7 bases; nucleotides outside the gene matches: 9. Germline V gene data show CDR1 as SGHRS and CDR2 as YFSETQ. T cells were sequenced at a targeted depth of 1 in 200,000 to 1 in 1 million. The data were produced by immunoSEQ multiplex PCR, yet TCRdb's version contains in-frame clones alone and is incomplete. Among 57,000 or so clones listed, nearly 55% were seen once. General study results and limits: Once treatment began, public clonotypes, which were uncommon, contracted or stayed stable.

The J gene is TRBJ2-7, the V gene TRBV5-1; 11 positions agree with TRBD1. The sample here was PBMCs, taken at disease progression, from a patient treated with ibrutinib. The sequence derives from a human donor with chronic lymphocytic leukemia. CDR3 sequence (DNA): TGCGCCAGCAGCTTGGCCGCGGACAGGGGGCGAAGGGAGCAGTACTTC. Translated: CASSLAADRGRREQYF.